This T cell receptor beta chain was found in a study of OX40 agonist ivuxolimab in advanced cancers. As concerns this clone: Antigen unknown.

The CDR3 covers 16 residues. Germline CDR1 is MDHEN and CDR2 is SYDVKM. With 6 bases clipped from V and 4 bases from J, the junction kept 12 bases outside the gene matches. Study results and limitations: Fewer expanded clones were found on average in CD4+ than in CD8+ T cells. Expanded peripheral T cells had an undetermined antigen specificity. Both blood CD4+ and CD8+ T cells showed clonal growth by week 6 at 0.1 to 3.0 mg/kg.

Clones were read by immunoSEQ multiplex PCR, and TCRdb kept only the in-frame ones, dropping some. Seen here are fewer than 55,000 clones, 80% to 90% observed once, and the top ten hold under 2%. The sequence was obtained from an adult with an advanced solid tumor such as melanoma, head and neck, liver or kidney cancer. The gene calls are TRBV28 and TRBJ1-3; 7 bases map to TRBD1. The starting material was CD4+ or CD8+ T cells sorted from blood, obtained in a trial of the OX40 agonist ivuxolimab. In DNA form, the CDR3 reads TGTGCCAGCAGCGCAGGGAGGGGGCTGATCGGAAACACCATATATTTT. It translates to CASSAGRGLIGNTIYF.